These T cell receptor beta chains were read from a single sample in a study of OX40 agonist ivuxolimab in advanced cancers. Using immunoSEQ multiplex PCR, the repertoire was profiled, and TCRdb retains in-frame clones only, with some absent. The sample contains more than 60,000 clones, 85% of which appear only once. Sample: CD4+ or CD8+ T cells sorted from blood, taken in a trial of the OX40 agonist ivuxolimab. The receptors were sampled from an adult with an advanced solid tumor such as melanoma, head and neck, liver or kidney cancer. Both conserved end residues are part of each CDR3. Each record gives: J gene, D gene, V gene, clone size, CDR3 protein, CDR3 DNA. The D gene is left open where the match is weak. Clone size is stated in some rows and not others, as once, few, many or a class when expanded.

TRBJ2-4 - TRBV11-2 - CASSWGDRGIQYF TGTGCCAGCAGCTGGGGGGACCGAGGGATTCAGTACTTC
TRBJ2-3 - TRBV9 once CASSVDGSTDTQYF TGTGCCAGCAGCGTCGACGGGTCCACAGATACGCAGTATTTT
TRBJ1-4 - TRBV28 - CASRPGHPNEKLFF TGTGCCAGCAGGCCCGGACACCCTAATGAAAAACTGTTTTTT
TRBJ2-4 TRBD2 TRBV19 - CASRSSGGAAKNIQYF TGTGCCAGTAGATCCTCGGGGGGGGCGGCCAAAAACATTCAGTACTTC
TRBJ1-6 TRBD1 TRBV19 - CASSFGQGTSPLHF TGTGCCAGTAGTTTCGGACAGGGGACATCACCCCTCCACTTT
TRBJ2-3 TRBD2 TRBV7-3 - CASSLRGDFTDTQYF TGTGCCAGCAGCTTACGGGGGGACTTCACAGATACGCAGTATTTT
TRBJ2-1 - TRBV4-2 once CASSHDLYNEQFF TGTGCCAGCAGCCACGACTTGTACAATGAGCAGTTCTTC
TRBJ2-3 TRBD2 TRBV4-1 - CASSQRGAGEEDTQYF TGCGCCAGCAGCCAAAGAGGAGCGGGAGAAGAAGATACGCAGTATTTT
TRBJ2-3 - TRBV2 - CASSGLETVTDTQYF TGTGCCAGCAGCGGACTTGAGACGGTTACAGATACGCAGTATTTT
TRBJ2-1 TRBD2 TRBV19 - CASSNPVTSGPNEQFF TGTGCCAGTAGTAATCCCGTGACTAGCGGACCCAATGAGCAGTTCTTC
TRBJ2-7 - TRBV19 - CASSIEGDHEQYF TGTGCCAGTAGTATAGAGGGGGACCACGAGCAGTACTTC
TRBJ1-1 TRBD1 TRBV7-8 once CASSLSAGGWVTEAFF TGTGCCAGCAGCTTATCGGCAGGGGGATGGGTCACTGAAGCTTTCTTT
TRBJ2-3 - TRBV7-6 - CASTLWARSTDTQYF TGTGCCAGCACCTTGTGGGCGAGGAGCACAGATACGCAGTATTTT
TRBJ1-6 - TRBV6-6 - CASSFQGSNSPLHF TGTGCCAGCAGTTTCCAGGGATCGAATTCACCCCTCCACTTT
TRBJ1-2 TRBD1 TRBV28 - CASSFGQVRGYTF TGTGCCAGCAGTTTCGGACAGGTTCGTGGCTACACCTTC
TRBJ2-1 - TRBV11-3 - CASSSYGTGQNEQFF TGTGCCAGCAGCTCCTACGGTACAGGACAGAATGAGCAGTTCTTC
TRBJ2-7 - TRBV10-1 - CASSDPTGNEQYF TGCGCCAGCAGTGACCCTACAGGGAACGAGCAGTACTTC
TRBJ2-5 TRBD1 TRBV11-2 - CASSLYDTGGFETQYF TGTGCCAGCAGCTTGTACGATACAGGGGGTTTTGAGACCCAGTACTTC
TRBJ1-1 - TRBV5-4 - CASSSMGQMNTEAFF TGTGCCAGCAGCTCGATGGGGCAGATGAACACTGAAGCTTTCTTT
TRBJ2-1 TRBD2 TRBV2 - CASSEWREGHEQFF TGTGCCAGCAGTGAATGGCGGGAGGGCCATGAGCAGTTCTTC
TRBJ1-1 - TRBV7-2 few CASRLSLAVTEAFF TGTGCCAGCAGACTAAGCTTGGCGGTCACTGAAGCTTTCTTT
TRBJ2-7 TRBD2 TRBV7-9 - CASSKGLAGASYEQYF TGTGCCAGCAGCAAGGGACTAGCGGGAGCCTCCTACGAGCAGTACTTC
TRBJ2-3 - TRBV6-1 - CASSFDRTDTQYF TGTGCCAGCAGTTTTGACCGCACAGATACGCAGTATTTT
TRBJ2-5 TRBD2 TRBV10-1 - CASSETSGLGTQYF TGCGCCAGCAGTGAGACTAGCGGGCTGGGGACCCAGTACTTC
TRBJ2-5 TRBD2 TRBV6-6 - CASSYGGGGIQETQYF TGTGCCAGCAGTTACGGGGGCGGGGGGATACAAGAGACCCAGTACTTC
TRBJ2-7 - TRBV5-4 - CASSPAGIYEQYF TGTGCCAGCAGCCCGGCGGGTATCTACGAGCAGTACTTC
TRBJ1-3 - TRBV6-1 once CASSDSKGIRSGNTIYF TGTGCCAGCAGTGATTCAAAGGGAATCCGCTCTGGAAACACCATATATTTT
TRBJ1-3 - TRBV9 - CASSVEPKTVPGNTIYF TGTGCCAGCAGCGTAGAACCTAAGACGGTTCCTGGAAACACCATATATTTT
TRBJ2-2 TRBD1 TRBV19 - CASSIRTGGRAGELFF TGTGCCAGTAGTATCCGGACAGGGGGCAGGGCCGGGGAGCTGTTTTTT
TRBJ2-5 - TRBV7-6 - CASSLSLGGFSQETQYF TGTGCCAGCAGCTTAAGTCTTGGGGGCTTTTCCCAAGAGACCCAGTACTTC
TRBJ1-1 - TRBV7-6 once CASSFTGANTEAFF TGTGCCAGCAGCTTTACCGGGGCGAACACTGAAGCTTTCTTT
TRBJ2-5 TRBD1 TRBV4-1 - CASSQLGQLPPETQYF TGCGCCAGCAGCCAGTTGGGACAGCTACCCCCAGAGACCCAGTACTTC
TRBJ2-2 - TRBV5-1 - CASSLGGGGTGELFF TGCGCCAGCAGCTTGGGGGGAGGCGGCACCGGGGAGCTGTTTTTT
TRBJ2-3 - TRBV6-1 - CASTFPPDTQYF TGTGCCAGCACCTTCCCCCCGGATACGCAGTATTTT
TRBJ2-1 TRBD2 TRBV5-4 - CASSLDGGAYNEQFF TGTGCCAGCAGCTTGGACGGGGGGGCCTACAATGAGCAGTTCTTC
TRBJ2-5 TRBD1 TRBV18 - CASSPTGGQETQYF TGTGCCAGCTCACCGACAGGGGGCCAAGAGACCCAGTACTTC
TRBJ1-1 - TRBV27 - CASSSRGRIEAFF TGTGCCAGCAGTTCCCGTGGGAGGATTGAAGCTTTCTTT
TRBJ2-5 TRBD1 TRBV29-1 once CSASRQGDGTQYF TGCAGCGCTTCACGACAGGGGGATGGGACCCAGTACTTC
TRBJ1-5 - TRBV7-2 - CASSLEEGRPQHF TGTGCCAGCAGCTTAGAGGAGGGAAGGCCCCAGCATTTT
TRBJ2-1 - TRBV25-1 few CASSDWYHRQFF TGTGCCAGCAGTGACTGGTATCATCGGCAGTTCTTC
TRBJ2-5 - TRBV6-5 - CASSPEGLQGSQYF TGTGCCAGCAGTCCCGAGGGCCTACAAGGGAGCCAGTACTTC
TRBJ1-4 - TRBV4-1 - CASSQDLRQGSEKLFF TGCGCCAGCAGCCAAGATCTTCGGCAGGGTAGTGAAAAACTGTTTTTT
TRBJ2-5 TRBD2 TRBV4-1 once CASSQALAGGKETQYF TGCGCCAGCAGCCAAGCGCTAGCGGGGGGGAAAGAGACCCAGTACTTC